These T cell receptor beta chains were read from a single sample in a study of Ad26.COV2.S vaccination and SARS-CoV-2 variants. Sequenced by immunoSEQ multiplex PCR; TCRdb stores in-frame clones only, minus some. The table includes approximately 150,000 clones, roughly 85% detected once. The sequenced sample was peripheral blood, obtained after recovery from COVID-19. Source of these receptors: a human donor who had recovered from COVID-19. The CDR3 runs from the conserved cysteine through the conserved F or W. Fields, in order: clone size, V gene, D gene, CDR3 length, J gene, CDR3 DNA, CDR3 protein. A D gene is named only where the DNA matches it firmly. Not every row has a clone size; where given, it reads once, few, many or a size class.

>NA|TRBV5-4|NA|12|TRBJ2-5
TGTGCCAGCAGCTTGGCCCTGGAGACCCAGTACTTC
CASSLALETQYF
>NA|TRBV5-8|TRBD1|17|TRBJ2-1
TGTGCCAGCAGTCCTCCCTGGGGACAGAAGAAATACAATGAGCAGTTCTTC
CASSPPWGQKKYNEQFF
>NA|TRBV6-2/TRBV6-3|TRBD1|13|TRBJ1-1
TGTGCCAGCAGCCAGGGGGTGGGCACTGAAGCTTTCTTT
CASSQGVGTEAFF
>NA|TRBV5-6|NA|13|TRBJ2-3
TGTGCCAGCAGCTTGGTGAGGGCCCCTACGCAGTATTTT
CASSLVRAPTQYF
>NA|TRBV11-2|TRBD1|15|TRBJ1-1
TGTGCCAGCAGCTTCGCCCCTGGACAGGACACTGAAGCTTTCTTT
CASSFAPGQDTEAFF
>once|TRBV2|NA|14|TRBJ2-7
TGTGCCAGCAGTCCGGCAGTAGTCTCCTACGAGCAGTACTTC
CASSPAVVSYEQYF
>NA|TRBV2|NA|14|TRBJ2-1
TGTGCCAGCAGTCTCAGTACGTCCTACAATGAGCAGTTCTTC
CASSLSTSYNEQFF
>NA|TRBV10-3|NA|14|TRBJ2-1
TGTGCCACAAGGAGTATACAGGGAAACAATGAGCAGTTCTTC
CATRSIQGNNEQFF
>NA|TRBV18|NA|13|TRBJ2-2
TGTGCCAGCTCACCACGGGGTACCGGGGAGCTGTTTTTT
CASSPRGTGELFF
>NA|TRBV7-2|NA|16|TRBJ2-6
TGTGCCAGCAGCTTAACAGGGACCTCTGGGGCCAACGTCCTGACTTTC
CASSLTGTSGANVLTF
>NA|TRBV19|NA|14|TRBJ1-1
TGTGCCAGTAAATTGGGGCCCAGGGACACTGAAGCTTTCTTT
CASKLGPRDTEAFF
>NA|TRBV28|TRBD1|15|TRBJ1-2
TGTGCCAGCAGCCCTCCTATGACAGGGGTGGGTGGCTACACCTTC
CASSPPMTGVGGYTF
>once|TRBV19|NA|13|TRBJ2-7
TGTGCCAGTAGTATCAGGGGAGGGAACGAGCAGTACTTC
CASSIRGGNEQYF
>once|TRBV18|NA|13|TRBJ2-5
TGTGCCAGCTCAACGACAGGCCTAGAGACCCAGTACTTC
CASSTTGLETQYF
>NA|TRBV4-1|TRBD1|12|TRBJ1-1
TGCGCCAGCAACCAGGGGGGTAATGAAGCTTTCTTT
CASNQGGNEAFF
>NA|TRBV29-1|NA|14|TRBJ2-5
TGCAGCGTTATAGCCGAGGACACCCAAGAGACCCAGTACTTC
CSVIAEDTQETQYF
>NA|TRBV30|TRBD1|15|TRBJ1-5
TGTGCCTGGAGCCTGACAGGGGTCAACAATCAGCCCCAGCATTTT
CAWSLTGVNNQPQHF
>once|TRBV7-9|NA|12|TRBJ2-1
TGTGCCAGCAGCCTTGATGCCAATGAGCAGTTCTTC
CASSLDANEQFF
>NA|TRBV3-1/TRBV3-2|TRBD1|13|TRBJ2-3
TGTGCCAGCAGAGGGACAGGGTCAGATACGCAGTATTTT
CASRGTGSDTQYF
>NA|TRBV2|NA|14|TRBJ1-5
TGTGCCAGCAGTCAGGGGACCAGCAATCAGCCCCAGCATTTT
CASSQGTSNQPQHF
>NA|TRBV18|TRBD1|16|TRBJ1-5
TGTGCCAGCTCACAAACAGGGGGGTTATCCGATCAGCCCCAGCATTTT
CASSQTGGLSDQPQHF
>NA|TRBV10-2|NA|11|TRBJ2-2
TGCGCCAGCACGGGCACCGGGGAGCTGTTTTTT
CASTGTGELFF
>NA|TRBV7-2|TRBD1|15|TRBJ2-3
TGTGCCAGCAGCGTCTACAGGGGGCGGGAAGATACGCAGTATTTT
CASSVYRGREDTQYF
>NA|TRBV27|NA|14|TRBJ2-7
TGTGCCAGCAGCTCACGGGATTGGGGCTACGAGCAGTACTTC
CASSSRDWGYEQYF
>NA|TRBV7-2|NA|13|TRBJ1-1
TGTGCCAGCAGCTTATCTGGGGGCACTGAAGCTTTCTTT
CASSLSGGTEAFF
>NA|TRBV7-9|NA|12|TRBJ2-5
TGTGCCAGCAGCTTACGGGAAGAGACCCAGTACTTC
CASSLREETQYF
>NA|TRBV5-8|NA|12|TRBJ2-1
TGTGCCAGTGGGGGGTTTGGCAATGAGCAGTTCTTC
CASGGFGNEQFF
>NA|TRBV18|TRBD2|16|TRBJ2-1
TGTGCCAGCTCACCCCCTAGCGGGGGGTACTACAATGAGCAGTTCTTC
CASSPPSGGYYNEQFF
>NA|TRBV29-1|NA|12|TRBJ2-2
TGCAGCGTGCTACAGGGTACCGGGGAGCTGTTTTTT
CSVLQGTGELFF
>NA|TRBV9|NA|13|TRBJ1-2
TGTGCCAGCAGCGCCAGTTCTAACTATGGCTACACCTTC
CASSASSNYGYTF
>NA|TRBV15|NA|15|TRBJ1-5
TGTGCCACCAGCAGAGATCTTGAGGTCCCACAGCCCCAGCATTTT
CATSRDLEVPQPQHF
>NA|TRBV7-6|TRBD2|16|TRBJ2-5
TGTGCCAGCAGCTTAGGTCGCGGGAGTTTGGAGGGGACCCAGTACTTC
CASSLGRGSLEGTQYF
>once|TRBV6-5|NA|12|TRBJ2-3
TGTGCCAGCAGTTACATTGGTGATACGCAGTATTTT
CASSYIGDTQYF
>NA|TRBV5-1|TRBD1|16|TRBJ1-4
TGCGCCAGCAGCTTGGATGGCCAGGGGGCGGGGGAAAAACTGTTTTTT
CASSLDGQGAGEKLFF
>NA|TRBV28|TRBD1|13|TRBJ2-3
TGTGCCAGCAGGACAGGGGGCACAGATACGCAGTATTTT
CASRTGGTDTQYF
>NA|TRBV2|TRBD1|13|TRBJ2-7
TGTGCCAGCAGTGCTAGGACAGGGCGTGAGCAGTACTTC
CASSARTGREQYF
>NA|TRBV7-9|TRBD2|17|TRBJ2-3
TGTGCCAGCAGCGCTAAACGACTAGCGGGGGGGGAAGATACGCAGTATTTT
CASSAKRLAGGEDTQYF
>NA|TRBV11-2|NA|13|TRBJ1-1
TGTGCCAGCAGCTTGGTGGGGAACACTGAAGCTTTCTTT
CASSLVGNTEAFF
>NA|TRBV11-3|NA|13|TRBJ1-1
TGTGCCAGCAGGGGGACCGGGAACACTGAAGCTTTCTTT
CASRGTGNTEAFF
>NA|TRBV28|NA|15|TRBJ2-7
TGTGCCAGCAGTCCTCACCCCCTACAGGGTGGAGAGCAGTACTTC
CASSPHPLQGGEQYF
>NA|TRBV25-1|NA|14|TRBJ1-3
TGTGCCAGCAGTGATTATCCCTCTGGAAACACCATATATTTT
CASSDYPSGNTIYF
>few|TRBV30|TRBD1|14|TRBJ2-7
TGTGCCTGGAGTGTCCCGACAGGGCTAGCCGAGCAGTACTTC
CAWSVPTGLAEQYF
>few|TRBV5-1|NA|14|TRBJ1-2
TGCGCCAGCAGCTTGGCCCACCTCACCGATGGCTACACCTTC
CASSLAHLTDGYTF
>NA|TRBV7-9|NA|14|TRBJ2-7
TGTGCCAGCAGCTTCGGGACGTCGGCCCTCGAGCAGTACTTC
CASSFGTSALEQYF
>NA|TRBV28|NA|14|TRBJ2-7
TGTGCCAGCAGTTTTGGGCCCTTCGAATCCGAGCAGTACTTC
CASSFGPFESEQYF
>few|TRBV5-1|NA|16|TRBJ2-1
TGCGCCAGCAGCTTGGCGACTGTTTACTCCTACAATGAGCAGTTCTTC
CASSLATVYSYNEQFF
>once|TRBV5-4|TRBD1|16|TRBJ2-7
TGTGCCAGCAGCTTATCATCGGCAGGGGGATTCTACGAGCAGTACTTC
CASSLSSAGGFYEQYF
>few|TRBV10-2|NA|15|TRBJ1-6
TGCGCCAGCAATCAAAAGGGGTACTATAATTCACCCCTCCACTTT
CASNQKGYYNSPLHF
>NA|TRBV5-4|NA|13|TRBJ1-4
TGTGCCAGCAGCTTGTCGGGTGGGGAAAAACTGTTTTTT
CASSLSGGEKLFF
>NA|TRBV6-5|NA|13|TRBJ1-1
TGTGCCAGCAGTTACGGTGGTGACACTGAAGCTTTCTTT
CASSYGGDTEAFF
>once|TRBV28|NA|16|TRBJ2-3
TGTGCCAGCAGACACCGGGGAGCGGTACGGGCAGATACGCAGTATTTT
CASRHRGAVRADTQYF